Presented here are 13 T cell receptor beta chains from one specimen sequenced in a study of T cells expressing NK-cell markers. TCRdb re-called the 5' RACE reads and gives one entry per CDR3 protein, without DNA. The sample table includes about 370,000 distinct CDR3 sequences. Sequenced material: blood T cells: a sorted CD56 or NKG2C T cell subset, CD4+ or CD8+ T cells, or bulk PBMC T cells (not recorded which). These receptors were collected from a woman aged 45-60 years in good health.

CDR3 in amino acids: CASSILAGGADEQYF. The chain links TRBV12-3 or TRBV12-4 to TRBJ2-7; TCRdb's D gene call, TRBD2, goes unchecked for lack of DNA. This CDR3 is 15 amino acids long.

The chain combines TRBV6-1 with TRBJ1-5. CDR1 and CDR2 (germline): MNHNS, SASEGT. The CDR3 is made up of 16 amino acids. CDR3 amino acids: CASSEKPSTGNQPQHF.

The rearrangement uses TRBV9 and TRBJ2-7; the TRBD2 assignment by TCRdb is unverifiable without DNA. The length of the CDR3 is 14 residues. Germline CDR1 and CDR2: SGDLS and YYNGEE. The CDR3 region is CASSVDVRLAEQYF.

The genes are TRBV4-1 and TRBJ1-2. This CDR3 is 13 amino acids long. The V gene's germline CDR1 is MGHRA and CDR2 YSYEKL. CDR3 in amino acids: CASSQDPIYGYTF.

This rearrangement joins TRBV10-2 to TRBJ1-4; TCRdb's D call, TRBD1, is unchecked because there is no DNA. The CDR3 has 16 residues. CDR1 and CDR2 from the germline V gene are WSHSY and SAAADI. CDR3 loop: CASSDNRGLGGEKLFF.

The genes are TRBV3-1 and TRBJ2-3; the D gene TCRdb calls, TRBD2, cannot be checked with no DNA. This CDR3 contains 17 residues. The germline gives CDR1 LGHDT, CDR2 YNNKEL (reference sequence). CDR3 protein: CASSRGAGGVGTDTQYF.

The chain is built from TRBV19 and TRBJ2-1; TCRdb selects TRBD2, and the lack of DNA leaves this call unchecked. The CDR3 runs 15 residues. Germline CDR1 and CDR2: LNHDA and SQIVND (reference sequence). The CDR3 loop reads CASSPGVAGGHEQFF.

The J gene is TRBJ1-1, the V gene TRBV7-7. Germline values: CDR1 SSHAT, CDR2 FNYEAQ (reference sequence). The CDR3 is 13 residues long. Here the CDR3 reads CASSFRLNTEAFF.

This rearrangement joins TRBV6-1 to TRBJ2-1; the TCRdb call, TRBD2, lacks DNA for checking. This CDR3 spans 15 amino acids. Germline V gene lookup returns CDR1 MNHNS and CDR2 SASEGT. CDR3: CASRAPGTTYNEQFF.

The chain's CDR3 is CASSVSGTNIQYF. The rearrangement uses TRBV6-5 and TRBJ2-4; with no DNA, the TCRdb D assignment of TRBD2 cannot be verified. The germline V gene has CDR1 MNHEY and CDR2 SVGAGI. The CDR3 runs 13 residues.

This chain uses TRBV2 with TRBJ2-2; TCRdb gives TRBD1 as the D gene, but with no DNA this cannot be confirmed. Germline V gives CDR1 SNHLY, CDR2 FYNNEI. The CDR3 spans 13 residues. CDR3 protein: CASRDSNTGELFF.

The chain has TRBV29-1 and TRBJ1-5. The CDR3 consists of 14 residues. Germline CDR1 SQVTM, CDR2 ANQGSEA. The CDR3 reads CSVAEGTRNQPQHF.

J is TRBJ1-2 and V is TRBV5-1; the D call of TRBD1 rests on TCRdb alone, since no DNA is present to check it. The CDR3 length is 14 residues. Germline V lookup: CDR1 SGHRS, CDR2 YFSETQ. The CDR3 sequence: CASSLKGQADGYTF.